The 16 T cell receptor beta chains in this list originate from one sample, sequenced in a study of blood T cell repertoires in COVID-19. Libraries were prepared by immunoSEQ multiplex PCR; TCRdb keeps only in-frame clonotypes and omits some of them. The data contain around 300,000 clones, 80% to 90% of them seen just once; the ten biggest clones take up around 10%. Sequencing was carried out using peripheral blood. These receptors all stem from a woman in her 70s with acute or convalescent COVID-19.

Concerning this clone: Other DNA sequences in this specimen translate into the identical CDR3. The chain has TRBV6-5 and TRBJ1-1; 10 bases are shared with TRBD1. CDR3 size: 13 residues. Germline V gene data show CDR1 as MNHEY and CDR2 as SVGAGI. V shed 5 bases, J shed 8 bases, and the junction held 5 bases outside the gene matches. The CDR3 here is CASSRTGGAEAFF. In DNA, the CDR3 is TGTGCCAGCAGTCGGACAGGGGGGGCGGAAGCTTTCTTT.

This chain joins TRBV2 and TRBJ1-5; D call uncertain. V dropped 6 bases and J dropped 1 base, with 13 bases sitting between them. The germline V gene encodes CDR1 SNHLY and CDR2 FYNNEI. There are 15 residues in the CDR3. CDR3 DNA sequence: TGTGCCAGCAGCCTCGACAAGGCCAGCAATCAGCCCCAGCATTTT. Translation: CASSLDKASNQPQHF.

The chain employs TRBV19 and TRBJ1-1; the D is unclear. Trimming removed 0 bases at V and 8 bases at J, with 10 bases between. Germline V lookup: CDR1 LNHDA, CDR2 SQIVND (reference sequence). The CDR3 has 13 amino acids. Here the CDR3 DNA reads TGTGCCAGTAGTATAGAGATGGGAGGCGAAGCTTTCTTT. Residues: CASSIEMGGEAFF.

The chain joins TRBV19 to TRBJ2-1; 15 bases map to TRBD2. Germline assignment: CDR1 LNHDA and CDR2 SQIVND (reference sequence). The CDR3 extends over 17 amino acids. V was pared by 5 bases and J by 3 bases, with 5 bases of the junction left unmatched. The DNA for the CDR3 is TGTGCCAGTAGTGTCGGACTAGCGGGGGGGATCTACAATGAGCAGTTCTTC. It translates to CASSVGLAGGIYNEQFF.

CDR3 amino acids: CASSQPTGSREKLFF. As DNA, the CDR3 is TGCGCCAGCAGCCAACCCACAGGGTCTCGGGAAAAACTGTTTTTT. The V gene is TRBV4-1, the J gene TRBJ1-4, with a possible D match to TRBD1 (6 bases). V was clipped by 2 bases and J by 8 bases, with 15 bases between them. Per the germline V gene, CDR1 is MGHRA and CDR2 is YSYEKL. This CDR3 has 15 amino acids.

This clone was found once. The chain recombines TRBV9 with TRBJ2-3; 9 bases line up with TRBD2. Germline V gene sequence: CDR1 SGDLS, CDR2 YYNGEE. Trimming removed 4 bases from V and 0 bases from J; junction bases left unmatched: 9. This CDR3 is built from 17 residues. The CDR3 protein is CASSPSPSGVSTDTQYF. In DNA, the CDR3 is TGTGCCAGCAGCCCATCCCCTAGCGGGGTTAGCACAGATACGCAGTATTTT.

The V and J genes are TRBV4-2 and TRBJ2-5, with 8 bases matching TRBD2. Trimming removed 1 base from V and 2 bases from J; junction bases left unmatched: 15. The CDR3 is 19 amino acids. Per the germline V gene, CDR1 is LGHNA and CDR2 is YNFKEQ. The CDR3 spells CASSQVLGGGPQAQETQYF. The CDR3 nucleotides read TGTGCCAGCAGCCAAGTGCTTGGCGGGGGGCCCCAGGCGCAAGAGACCCAGTACTTC.

The V gene is TRBV6-1, the J gene TRBJ1-5; TRBD1 is a possible D gene (6 bases). V was trimmed by 2 bases and J by 4 bases, leaving 27 bases between them. CDR1 MNHNS and CDR2 SASEGT come from the germline V gene. This CDR3 is 20 amino acids long. CDR3 amino acids: CASSELDSLTLGSGNQPQHF. The CDR3, as DNA: TGTGCCAGCAGTGAATTGGACAGCCTTACGTTAGGGTCTGGGAATCAGCCCCAGCATTTT.

The CDR3 DNA follows: TGTGCCAGTAGTGCCCGGAGGGGAGGGTATAATTCACCCCTCCACTTT. Residues: CASSARRGGYNSPLHF. The V gene is TRBV19, the J gene TRBJ1-6; D possibly corresponds to TRBD1 (5 bases). CDR3 length: 16 amino acids. Per the germline V gene, CDR1 is LNHDA and CDR2 is SQIVND (reference sequence). Trimming stripped 5 bases from V and 4 bases from J, with 15 bases between. Filled out from reference TRBV19 and TRBJ1-6, the complete variable domain reads DGGITQSPKYLFRKEGQNVTLSCEQNLNHDAMYWYRQDPGQGLRLIYYSQIVNDFQKGDIAEGYSVSREKKESFPLTVTSAQKNPTAFYLCASSARRGGYNSPLHFGNGTRLTVT.

This chain joins TRBV6-1 and TRBJ2-5; 7 nucleotides match TRBD1. This CDR3 has 14 residues. Trimming took 0 bases from V and 5 from J; bases not matched to a gene: 3. Germline V gives CDR1 MNHNS, CDR2 SASEGT. CDR3 loop: CASSEAPRGETQYF. DNA of the CDR3: TGTGCCAGCAGTGAAGCCCCCAGGGGGGAGACCCAGTACTTC.

The rearrangement uses TRBV7-6 and TRBJ2-1; D is ambiguous. This CDR3 has 14 amino acids. Germline CDR1 is SGHVS and CDR2 is FNYEAQ. V gave up 3 bases and J gave up 0 bases, with 6 bases separating them. The CDR3 is CASSFLSSYNEQFF. The CDR3 DNA follows: TGTGCCAGCAGCTTCCTGAGCTCCTACAATGAGCAGTTCTTC.

The chain couples TRBV5-1 to TRBJ1-4, with D unresolved. The germline CDR1 and CDR2 sequences are SGHRS and YFSETQ. The CDR3 loop spans 13 amino acids. The V gene lost 0 bases and the J gene lost 7 bases, with 7 bases spanning the gap. This CDR3 is CASSLAHGEKLFF. In DNA, the CDR3 is TGCGCCAGCAGCTTGGCCCACGGTGAAAAACTGTTTTTT.

The V gene is TRBV6-6, the J gene TRBJ2-7; weak D call: TRBD1 (6 bases). Trimming shortened V by 7 bases and J by 4 bases, and 17 bases separated the two germline ends. The length of the CDR3 is 14 residues. Germline V lookup: CDR1 MNHNY, CDR2 SVGAGI (reference sequence). CDR3 sequence (DNA): TGTGCCAGCAAGGAGGACAGCTCAATTTACGAGCAGTACTTC. Amino acids: CASKEDSSIYEQYF.

The rearrangement uses TRBV19 and TRBJ2-7; possible D gene TRBD1, 6 bases. CDR1 and CDR2 from the germline V gene are LNHDA and SQIVND (reference sequence). Trimming stripped 4 bases from V and 7 bases from J, with 20 bases between. The CDR3 length is 15 residues. CDR3 in amino acids: CASSTPGRGRGEQYF. The CDR3 coding sequence is TGTGCCAGTAGTACGCCGGGCAGGGGCCGGGGTGAGCAGTACTTC.

The chain couples TRBV18 to TRBJ1-1; weak D call: TRBD1 (6 bases). Germline assignment: CDR1 KGHSH and CDR2 LQKENI. This CDR3 is built from 17 residues. V was clipped by 4 bases and J by 0 bases, with 18 bases between them. The CDR3 spells CASSRPTGDLMNTEAFF. CDR3 sequence (DNA): TGTGCCAGCTCACGACCGACAGGAGACTTAATGAACACTGAAGCTTTCTTT.

This chain connects TRBV7-3 to TRBJ2-3, with D possibly TRBD2 on 6 matching bases. Germline CDR1 reads SGHTA; CDR2 reads FQGTGA. The V and J ends lost 5 bases and 7 bases respectively, with 13 bases between them. The CDR3 has 13 amino acids. CDR3 loop: CASSTPGVNTQYF. CDR3 coding DNA: TGTGCCAGCAGCACTCCGGGGGTTAATACGCAGTATTTT.